The 15 T cell receptor beta chains below come from one sample, sequenced in a study of post-analysis software for immune sequencing data. Tagging with unique molecular identifiers was a feature of the TCR beta cDNA libraries. TCRdb recomputed calls from the PCR reads with MiXCR, one row per CDR3 protein. The sample carries roughly 620,000 distinct CDR3 sequences, 44% recorded once. Which antigens these TCRs recognize remains unknown. The study, taken as a whole, reports: TRBV5-6, TRBV5-1 and TRBV20-1 were among a few TRBV segments more frequent in patients than controls.

The sample taken for sequencing was blood. Receptors originate from a girl aged 10 to 17 with multiple sclerosis.

As regards this clonotype: One end of the junction fails to match germline, which may point to a read error. The V call is TRBV11-2, the J call TRBJ2-5; TRBD1 aligns across 11 bases. The DNA end favors TRBJ2-7, so the J call may be wrong. The CDR3 loop spans 14 amino acids. Germline V gives CDR1 SGHAT, CDR2 FQNNGV. The CDR3 DNA reads TGTGCCAGCGGCTTAGGGACAGGGGGCTACGAGCAGTACTTC. Encoded protein: CASGLGTGGYEQYF.

In this sample, this clonotype turned up a few times. The V and J genes are TRBV20-1 and TRBJ1-1; D might be TRBD1 (5 bases). Germline V gene lookup returns CDR1 DFQATT and CDR2 SNEGSKA (reference sequence). The CDR3 consists of 13 residues. V was cut by 5 bases and J by 5 bases, with 15 bases left in between. The CDR3 DNA sequence: TGCAGTGCTCCGGGGGGGAGTGAGACTGAAGCTTTCTTT. This encodes CSAPGGSETEAFF.

This clonotype has just a few counts. The chain has TRBV20-1 and TRBJ2-7; 9 bases align to TRBD2. The CDR3 totals 16 residues. V lost 1 base and J lost 5; bases outside the gene matches: 12. CDR1 and CDR2 (germline): DFQATT, SNEGSKA (reference sequence). Here the CDR3 reads CSARGASGVREDEQYF. The CDR3 bases are TGCAGTGCTAGAGGGGCTAGCGGGGTCCGTGAGGACGAGCAGTACTTC.

The rearrangement uses TRBV5-1 and TRBJ1-2; D is undetermined. V was trimmed by 2 bases and J by 4 bases, leaving 15 bases between them. This CDR3 is built from 15 residues. The V gene's germline CDR1 is SGHRS and CDR2 YFSETQ. This CDR3 reads CASSLSGREAYGYTF. In nucleotides, the CDR3 is TGCGCCAGCAGCTTATCCGGCCGGGAGGCCTATGGCTACACCTTC.

The rearrangement joins TRBV11-3 to TRBJ2-3, with 9 bases aligning to TRBD1. Germline lookup yields CDR1 SGHNT and CDR2 YENEEA. Trimming took 5 bases from V and 2 from J; bases not matched to a gene: 11. The CDR3 consists of 17 residues. CDR3 loop: CASSPLGGQGPTDTQYF. CDR3 DNA: TGTGCCAGCAGCCCACTAGGAGGACAGGGGCCCACAGATACGCAGTATTTT. Full variable domain (rest looked up from reference TRBV11-3 and TRBJ2-3): EAGVVQSPRYKIIEKKQPVAFWCNPISGHNTLYWYLQNLGQGPELLIRYENEEAVDDSQLPKDRFSAERLKGVDSTLKIQPAELGDSAVYLCASSPLGGQGPTDTQYFGPGTRLTVL.

The CDR3 reads CASSEVALRGNQPQHF. The CDR3 nucleotides read TGTGCCAGCAGTGAAGTAGCTCTAAGAGGGAATCAGCCCCAGCATTTT. J is TRBJ1-5 and V is TRBV6-1; no reliable D call. The V gene's germline CDR1 is MNHNS and CDR2 SASEGT. V lost 1 base and J 4 bases, leaving 14 bases between the germline ends. The CDR3 is 16 amino acids.

In its sample, this clonotype was seen a few times. J is TRBJ2-3 and V is TRBV12-3 or TRBV12-4; D perhaps matches TRBD2 (5 bases). V was clipped by 6 bases and J by 1 base, with 8 bases between them. The CDR3 consists of 13 residues. CDR3 bases: TGTGCCAGCAGCGTTAGCGGCACAGATACGCAGTATTTT. It yields the protein CASSVSGTDTQYF.

J is TRBJ1-5 and V is TRBV6-6, with D perhaps TRBD1 (5 bases). The germline V and J ends were trimmed by 7 bases and 7 bases, with 20 bases remaining between them. From germline, CDR1 is MNHNY and CDR2 SVGAGI (reference sequence). The CDR3 has 15 residues. CDR3 DNA sequence: TGTGCCAGCACAAGGACCCCTCCTGGGGACCAGCCCCAGCATTTT. Encoded protein: CASTRTPPGDQPQHF.

A few counts support this clonotype. The J gene is TRBJ1-2, the V gene TRBV29-1; D remains ambiguous. The ends were cut back, 5 bases at V and 6 bases at J, with 7 bases in the middle. The germline V gene encodes CDR1 SQVTM and CDR2 ANQGSEA. The CDR3 is 10 residues long. Here the CDR3 reads CSVHQDGYTF. CDR3 sequence (DNA): TGCAGCGTTCATCAGGATGGCTACACCTTC.

The chain is built from TRBV12-3 or TRBV12-4 and TRBJ2-1; unclear D gene. This CDR3 contains 11 residues. V was shortened by 7 bases and J by 3 bases, with 4 bases between the two germline ends. Here the CDR3 reads CASTRYNEQFF. CDR3 DNA: TGTGCCAGCACCCGCTACAATGAGCAGTTCTTC.

V gene TRBV20-1 combines with J gene TRBJ2-7, with D maybe TRBD1 (5 bases). Trimming removed 6 bases from V and 2 bases from J, with 17 bases in between. This CDR3 has 14 residues. Germline V gives CDR1 DFQATT, CDR2 SNEGSKA (reference sequence). CDR3: CSALDGATPYEQYF. In DNA form, the CDR3 reads TGCAGTGCGCTGGATGGGGCTACACCCTACGAGCAGTACTTC.

The V and J genes are TRBV20-1 and TRBJ2-1; 8 positions match TRBD2. Per the germline V gene, CDR1 is DFQATT and CDR2 is SNEGSKA (reference sequence). The V and J ends lost 5 bases and 3 bases, in that order; junction bases with no gene match: 9. CDR3 size: 15 residues. The CDR3 loop is CSASSREGGYNEQFF. The CDR3 DNA follows: TGCAGTGCTTCTTCTCGGGAGGGCGGCTACAATGAGCAGTTCTTC.

This chain uses TRBV20-1 with TRBJ2-4; D gene ambiguous. This CDR3 comprises 14 residues. Germline V gene data show CDR1 as DFQATT and CDR2 as SNEGSKA (reference sequence). V was cut by 4 bases and J by 0 bases, with 10 bases left in between. In DNA, the CDR3 is TGCAGTGCTAAGGACGAGCTAGCCAAAAACATTCAGTACTTC. Residues: CSAKDELAKNIQYF.

J is TRBJ2-5 and V is TRBV24-1; unclear D gene. The CDR3 is made up of 15 amino acids. V was pared by 4 bases and J by 0 bases, with 11 bases between. Germline lookup yields CDR1 KGHDR and CDR2 SFDVKD. The chain's CDR3 is CATSEPRAHQETQYF. As DNA, the CDR3 is TGTGCCACCAGTGAGCCCCGGGCCCACCAAGAGACCCAGTACTTC.

This chain joins TRBV21-1 and TRBJ2-3; whether TRBD1, the table's D call, matches the DNA was not checked. TRBV21-1 is a pseudogene. This CDR3 spans 16 amino acids. The CDR3 bases are TGTGCCAGCAGCAAACTGGGGACGGTCAGTACAGATACGCAGTATTTT. It is translated as CASSKLGTVSTDTQYF.